The clone carrying this T cell receptor beta chain was found a few times. This entry belongs to a study of T cells in Graves' hyperthyroidism and ophthalmopathy. Germline-derived CDR1 and CDR2 are SQVTM and ANQGSEA. CDR3 length: 17 residues. After removal of 7 bases from V and 3 bases from J, the junction contained 16 bases not matched to a gene. Researchers defined stable Graves' hyperthyroidism as no ophthalmopathy progression within 18 months. The authors took PBMCs from 10 ml fresh peripheral blood. RNA transcripts yielded amplified TCR beta CDR3 regions. The HTBI set primed first-round TCR CDR3 RT-PCR. TCRdb ran MiXCR on the multiplex PCR reads and lists one entry per CDR3 protein. Here the sample spans 650,000 to 700,000 distinct CDR3 sequences, 17% being singletons.

This receptor was taken from a man aged 50 to 59 with Graves' hyperthyroidism. The source material was blood. The chain has TRBV29-1 and TRBJ1-2, with 11 bases lining up with TRBD1. CDR3 loop: CSARDRDRGSSYYGYTF. As DNA, the CDR3 is TGCAGCGCTCGTGACCGGGACAGGGGGAGTAGTTACTATGGCTACACCTTC.